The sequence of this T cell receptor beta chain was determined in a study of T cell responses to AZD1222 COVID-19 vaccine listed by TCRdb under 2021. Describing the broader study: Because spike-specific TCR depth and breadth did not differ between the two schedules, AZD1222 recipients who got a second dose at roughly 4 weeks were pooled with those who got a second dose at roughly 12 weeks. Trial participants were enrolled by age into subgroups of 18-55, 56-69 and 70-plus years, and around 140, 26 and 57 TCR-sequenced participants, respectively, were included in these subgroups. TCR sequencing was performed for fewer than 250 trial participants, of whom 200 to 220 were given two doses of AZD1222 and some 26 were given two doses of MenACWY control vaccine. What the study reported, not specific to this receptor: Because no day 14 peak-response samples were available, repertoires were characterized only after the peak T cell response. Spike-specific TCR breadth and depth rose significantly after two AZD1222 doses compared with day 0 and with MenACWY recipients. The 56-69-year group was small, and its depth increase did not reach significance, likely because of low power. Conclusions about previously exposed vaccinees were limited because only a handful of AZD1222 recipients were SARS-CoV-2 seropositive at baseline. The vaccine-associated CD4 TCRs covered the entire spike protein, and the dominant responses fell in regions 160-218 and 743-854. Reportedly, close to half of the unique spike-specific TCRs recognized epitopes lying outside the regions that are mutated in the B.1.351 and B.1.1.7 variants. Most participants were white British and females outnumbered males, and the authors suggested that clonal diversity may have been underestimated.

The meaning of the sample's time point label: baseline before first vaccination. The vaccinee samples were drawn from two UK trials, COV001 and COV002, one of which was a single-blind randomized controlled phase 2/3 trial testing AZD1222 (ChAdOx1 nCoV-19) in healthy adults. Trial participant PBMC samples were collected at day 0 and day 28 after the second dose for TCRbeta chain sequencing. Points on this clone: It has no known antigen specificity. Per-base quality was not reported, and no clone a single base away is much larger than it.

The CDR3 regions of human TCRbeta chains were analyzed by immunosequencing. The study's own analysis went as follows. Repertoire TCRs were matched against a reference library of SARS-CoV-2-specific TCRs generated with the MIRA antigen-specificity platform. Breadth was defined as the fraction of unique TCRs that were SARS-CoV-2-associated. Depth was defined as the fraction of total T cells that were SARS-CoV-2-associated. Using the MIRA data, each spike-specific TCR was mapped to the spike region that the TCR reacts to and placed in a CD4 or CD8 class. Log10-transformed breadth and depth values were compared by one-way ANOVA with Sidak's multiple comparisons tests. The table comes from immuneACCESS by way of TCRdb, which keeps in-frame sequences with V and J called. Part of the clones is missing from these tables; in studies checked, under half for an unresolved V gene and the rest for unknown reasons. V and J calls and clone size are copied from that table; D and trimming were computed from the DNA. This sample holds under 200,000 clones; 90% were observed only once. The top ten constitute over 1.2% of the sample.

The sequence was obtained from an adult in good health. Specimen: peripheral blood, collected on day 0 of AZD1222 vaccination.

The CDR3 region: CSAGITSTDTQYF. The DNA sequence follows: TGCAGCGCCGGGATAACCTCCACAGATACGCAGTATTTT. The V gene is TRBV29-1 and the J gene is TRBJ2-3, with a weak D call of TRBD2 (5 bases match). V is pared back by 7 bases and J by 2 bases, with 13 bases lying between the germline termini. Per the germline V gene, SQVTM is the CDR1 and ANQGSEA is the CDR2. From the cysteine up to the phenylalanine, the CDR3 has a length of 13 residues. Of all the DNA, just the CDR3 is kept, 39 bases in frame from base 1.